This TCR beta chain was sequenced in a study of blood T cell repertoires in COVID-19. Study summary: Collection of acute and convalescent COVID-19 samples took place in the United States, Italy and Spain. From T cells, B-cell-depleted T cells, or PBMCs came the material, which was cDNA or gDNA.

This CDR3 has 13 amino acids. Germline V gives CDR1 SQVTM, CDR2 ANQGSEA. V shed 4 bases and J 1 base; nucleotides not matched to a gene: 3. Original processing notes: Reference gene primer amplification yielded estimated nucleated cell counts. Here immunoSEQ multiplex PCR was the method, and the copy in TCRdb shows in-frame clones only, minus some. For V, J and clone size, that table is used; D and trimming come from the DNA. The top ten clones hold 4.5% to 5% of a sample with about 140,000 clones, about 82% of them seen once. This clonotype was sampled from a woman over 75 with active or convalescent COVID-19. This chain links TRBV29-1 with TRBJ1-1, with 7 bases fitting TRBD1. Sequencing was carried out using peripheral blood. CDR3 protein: CSVVDRRNTEAFF. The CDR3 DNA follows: TGCAGCGTTGTGGACAGGAGGAACACTGAAGCTTTCTTT.